The source of this T cell receptor beta chain is a study of blood T cell repertoires in COVID-19. This CDR3 has 15 residues. Germline loops: CDR1 LNHDA, CDR2 SQIVND (reference sequence). Between the trimmed V and J ends, which lost 4 bases and 3 bases, there was a span of 13 bases. Source study methods: Estimates of nucleated cell counts were drawn from the amplification of reference gene primers. The assay was immunoSEQ multiplex PCR, and TCRdb's table has in-frame clones only and misses some. V and J calls and clone size are given by that table; D and trimming were obtained from the DNA. The sample records approximately 290,000 clones, around 81% being singletons.

This TCR came from a person aged 65-85 years with COVID-19, enrolled during active disease. The chain employs TRBV19 and TRBJ1-5; D unclear. Material: peripheral blood. CDR3 sequence (DNA): TGTGCCAGTAGTAGGGCCGGGGAATACAATCAGCCCCAGCATTTT. As protein: CASSRAGEYNQPQHF.